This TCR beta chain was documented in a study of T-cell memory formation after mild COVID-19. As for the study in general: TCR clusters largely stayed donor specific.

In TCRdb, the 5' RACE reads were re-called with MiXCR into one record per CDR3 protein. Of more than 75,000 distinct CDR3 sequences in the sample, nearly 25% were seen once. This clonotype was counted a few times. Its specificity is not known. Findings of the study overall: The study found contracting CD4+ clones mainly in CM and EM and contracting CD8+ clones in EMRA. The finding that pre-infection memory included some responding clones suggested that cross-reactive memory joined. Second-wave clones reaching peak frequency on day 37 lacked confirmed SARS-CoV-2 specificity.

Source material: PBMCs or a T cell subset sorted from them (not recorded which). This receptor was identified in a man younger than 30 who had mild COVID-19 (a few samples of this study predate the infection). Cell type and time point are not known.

CDR3 DNA: TGTGCCAGCAGCGTCGAGACAGGGGGCGCAAAGCAGTTCTTC. Amino acids: CASSVETGGAKQFF. The chain couples TRBV9 to TRBJ2-1; 10 positions match TRBD1. V lost 2 bases to trimming and J lost 11 bases; unmatched junction nucleotides: 7. CDR1 is SGDLS, CDR2 YYNGEE, per germline. This CDR3 region has 14 residues.